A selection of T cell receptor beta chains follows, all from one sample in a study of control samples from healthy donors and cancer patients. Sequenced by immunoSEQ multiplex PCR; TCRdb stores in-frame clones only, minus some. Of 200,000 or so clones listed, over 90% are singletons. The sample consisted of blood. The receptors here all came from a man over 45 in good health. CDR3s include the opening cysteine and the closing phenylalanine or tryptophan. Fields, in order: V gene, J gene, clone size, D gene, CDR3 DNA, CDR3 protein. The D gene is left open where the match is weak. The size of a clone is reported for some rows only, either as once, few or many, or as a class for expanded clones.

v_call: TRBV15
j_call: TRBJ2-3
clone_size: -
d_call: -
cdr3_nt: TGTGCCACCAGCAGAGTGTGGGCGGGGGACATCACAGATACGCAGTATTTT
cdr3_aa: CATSRVWAGDITDTQYF

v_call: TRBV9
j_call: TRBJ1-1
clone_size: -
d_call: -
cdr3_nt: TGTGCCAGCAGCGTAGATCAATCCACTGAAGCTTTCTTT
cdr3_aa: CASSVDQSTEAFF

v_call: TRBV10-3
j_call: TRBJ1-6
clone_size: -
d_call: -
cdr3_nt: TGTGCCATCAGTGAGACGGACGTATCACCCCTCCACTTT
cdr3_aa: CAISETDVSPLHF

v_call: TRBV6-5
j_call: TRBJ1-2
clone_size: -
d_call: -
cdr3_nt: TGTGCCAGCAGAAGGGGAGGGGATGGCTACACCTTC
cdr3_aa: CASRRGGDGYTF

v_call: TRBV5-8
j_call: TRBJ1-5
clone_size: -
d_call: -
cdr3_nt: TGTGCCAGCAGCTCGTTCAGAGCCGGGACAAGTAATCAGCCCCAGCATTTT
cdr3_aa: CASSSFRAGTSNQPQHF

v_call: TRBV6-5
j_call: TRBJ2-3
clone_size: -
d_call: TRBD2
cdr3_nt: TGTGCCAGTATACTAGCGGGGGGGGATACGCAGTATTTT
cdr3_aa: CASILAGGDTQYF

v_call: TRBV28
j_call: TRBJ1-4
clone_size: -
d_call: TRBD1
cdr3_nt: TGTGCCAGCTCTGAGACAGGGGGCATTAATGAAAAACTGTTTTTT
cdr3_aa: CASSETGGINEKLFF

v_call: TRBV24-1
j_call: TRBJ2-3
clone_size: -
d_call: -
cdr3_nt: TGTGCCACCAGTGATTCGACCGGGCAAGATACGCAGTATTTT
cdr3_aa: CATSDSTGQDTQYF

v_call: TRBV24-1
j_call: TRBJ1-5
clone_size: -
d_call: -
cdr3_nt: TGTACCACCAGTGAGGGGACCGGGACCCCCCAGCATTTT
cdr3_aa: CTTSEGTGTPQHF

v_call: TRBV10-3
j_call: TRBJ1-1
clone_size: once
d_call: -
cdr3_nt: TGTGCCATCACCGAGGGCGGCATGGGGGGCACTGAAGCTTTCTTT
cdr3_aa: CAITEGGMGGTEAFF

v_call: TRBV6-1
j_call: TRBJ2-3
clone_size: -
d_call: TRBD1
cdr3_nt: TGTGCCAGCAGTGAAGCGAGGACAGGTCGAACCACAGATACGCAGTATTTT
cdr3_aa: CASSEARTGRTTDTQYF

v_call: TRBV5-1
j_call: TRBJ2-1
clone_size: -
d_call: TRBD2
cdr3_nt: TGCGCCAGCAGCTTTGAGTTAGCGGGGGGGCGATGGGAGCAGTTCTTC
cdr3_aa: CASSFELAGGRWEQFF

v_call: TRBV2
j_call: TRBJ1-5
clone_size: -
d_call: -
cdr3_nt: TGTGCCAGCAGTGTAGGAGTGACGGGGAATCAGCCCCAGCATTTT
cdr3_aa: CASSVGVTGNQPQHF

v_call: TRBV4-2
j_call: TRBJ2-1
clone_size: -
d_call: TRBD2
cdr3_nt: TGTGCCAGCAGCCCGGGGCGGGGGGCCCCCCATGAGCAGTTCTTC
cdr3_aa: CASSPGRGAPHEQFF

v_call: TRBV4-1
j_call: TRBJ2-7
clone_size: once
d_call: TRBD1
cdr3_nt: TGCGCCAGCAGCGCTACAGGGGTAGGCTACGAGCAGTACTTC
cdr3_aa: CASSATGVGYEQYF

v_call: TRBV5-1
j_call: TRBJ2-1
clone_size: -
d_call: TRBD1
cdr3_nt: TGCGCCAGCAGCTTACGGACAGGGGGCTACAATGAGCAGTTCTTC
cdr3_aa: CASSLRTGGYNEQFF

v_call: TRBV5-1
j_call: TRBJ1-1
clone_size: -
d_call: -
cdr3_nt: TGCGCCAGCAGCTCGGGACCGCCGAACACTGAAGCTTTCTTT
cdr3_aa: CASSSGPPNTEAFF

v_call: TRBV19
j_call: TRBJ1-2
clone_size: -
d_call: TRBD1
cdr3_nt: TGTGCCAGTAGTCCTCCCCAGGGGGCGATTCCGACGGGCTACACCTTC
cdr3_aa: CASSPPQGAIPTGYTF

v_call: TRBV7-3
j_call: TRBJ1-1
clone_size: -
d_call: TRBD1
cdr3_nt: TGTGCCAGCAGTTTATCAGGGGGCGGAGTACGGACTGAAGCTTTCTTT
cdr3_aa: CASSLSGGGVRTEAFF

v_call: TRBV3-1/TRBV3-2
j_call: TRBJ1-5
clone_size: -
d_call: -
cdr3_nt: TGTGCCAGCAGCCCGAAGGGTGATCAGCCCCAGCATTTT
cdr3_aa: CASSPKGDQPQHF

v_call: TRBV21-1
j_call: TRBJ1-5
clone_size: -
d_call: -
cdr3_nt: TGTGCCAGCACCGGCAATCAGCCCCAGCATTTT
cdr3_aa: CASTGNQPQHF

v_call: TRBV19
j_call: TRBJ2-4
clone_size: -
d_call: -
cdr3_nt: TGTGCCAGTAGTATTGGGGGGGCCCCCCCCAAAAACATTCAGTACTTC
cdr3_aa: CASSIGGAPPKNIQYF

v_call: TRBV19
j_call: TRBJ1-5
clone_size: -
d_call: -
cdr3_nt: TGTGCCAGTAAGGTGCCGAATAATCGTCAGGGAAGGGATCAGCCCCAGCATTTT
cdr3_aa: CASKVPNNRQGRDQPQHF

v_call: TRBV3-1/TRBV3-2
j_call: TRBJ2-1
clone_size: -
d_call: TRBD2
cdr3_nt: TGTGCCAGCAGCCAAGATCCCTCCAGGGCGGGAGGCAATGAGCAGTTCTTC
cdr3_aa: CASSQDPSRAGGNEQFF

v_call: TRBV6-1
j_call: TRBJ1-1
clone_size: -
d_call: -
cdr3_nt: TGTGCCAGCAGTGAAGCCCAGCAACGGGGTCAAGCTTTCTTT
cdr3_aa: CASSEAQQRGQAFF